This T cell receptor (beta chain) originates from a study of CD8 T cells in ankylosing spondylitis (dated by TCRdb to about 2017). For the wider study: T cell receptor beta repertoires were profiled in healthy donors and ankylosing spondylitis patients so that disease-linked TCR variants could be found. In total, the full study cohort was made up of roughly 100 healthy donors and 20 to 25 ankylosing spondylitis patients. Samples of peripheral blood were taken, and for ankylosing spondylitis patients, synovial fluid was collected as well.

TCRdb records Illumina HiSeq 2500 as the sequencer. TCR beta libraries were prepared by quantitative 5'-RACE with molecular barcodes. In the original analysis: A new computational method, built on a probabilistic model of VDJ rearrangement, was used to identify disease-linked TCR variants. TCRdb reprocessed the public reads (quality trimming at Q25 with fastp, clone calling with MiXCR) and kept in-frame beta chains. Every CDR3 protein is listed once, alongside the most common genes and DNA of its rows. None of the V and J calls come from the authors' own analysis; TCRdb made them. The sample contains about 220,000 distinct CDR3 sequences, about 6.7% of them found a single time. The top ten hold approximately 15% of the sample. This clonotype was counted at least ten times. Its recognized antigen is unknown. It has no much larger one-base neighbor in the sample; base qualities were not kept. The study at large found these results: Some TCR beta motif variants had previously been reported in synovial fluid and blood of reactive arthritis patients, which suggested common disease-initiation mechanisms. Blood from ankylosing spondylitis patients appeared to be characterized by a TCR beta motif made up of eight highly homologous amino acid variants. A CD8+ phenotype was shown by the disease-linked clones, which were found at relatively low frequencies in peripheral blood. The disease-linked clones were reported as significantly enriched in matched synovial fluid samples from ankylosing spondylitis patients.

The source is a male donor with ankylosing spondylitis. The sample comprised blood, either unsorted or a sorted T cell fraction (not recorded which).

The DNA reads TGCGCCAGCAGCCAGATCACAGGGAACTATGGCTACACCTTC. It translates to CASSQITGNYGYTF. This chain is built from TRBV4-1 and TRBJ1-2; perhaps TRBD1 is the D gene, with 6 bases matching. CDR1 is given as MGHRA and CDR2 as YSYEKL, both from the germline V gene. From cysteine to phenylalanine, the CDR3 is 14 amino acids long. Only CDR3 DNA is held: 42 bases, read in frame from base 1. Between the V and J ends, shortened by 3 bases and 2 bases respectively, the junction contains 10 bases.